This TCR beta chain is from a study of cytomegalovirus exposure and HLA in healthy donors. General study points: Cytomegalovirus-associated status was assigned to 150 or so TCR beta chains. About 87% or about 30% of the time was how often most TCR beta V segments were productive, according to an earlier analysis. Later on, a genetic analysis was performed. It linked a missense variant in DCLRE1C with V- and J-gene trimming of TCR beta.

This CDR3 is 15 amino acids long. The ends lost 4 bases at V and 4 bases at J; junction bases unmatched: 9. The germline CDR1 and CDR2 sequences are LNHDA and SQIVND (reference sequence). On this clone itself: Its cognate antigen is unknown.

13 Jbeta primers and 60 Vbeta primers were used for the PCR. Sequencing used immunoSEQ multiplex PCR; TCRdb keeps in-frame clones, though not all of them. Of roughly 120,000 clones listed, around three quarters are singletons. Sequenced sample: PBMCs. The clonotype was recovered from a young man in good health and CMV-seropositive. The V and J genes are TRBV19 and TRBJ1-1; 7 nucleotides align to TRBD1. The CDR3 protein is CASSKDREGPTEAFF. The CDR3 region has the DNA TGTGCCAGTAGTAAAGACAGGGAAGGGCCCACTGAAGCTTTCTTT.